The 14 T cell receptor beta chains given below trace back to one sample, sequenced in a study of memory CD4+ T cells and cytomegalovirus serostatus. The sort gate was single viable CD3+CD4+CD8-CD45RO+ cells for memory CD4+ T cells. The repertoire was sequenced with immunoSEQ multiplex PCR; TCRdb's copy has only in-frame clones and lacks some. The sample shows approximately 52,000 clones, about 78% of them seen only once. The sequenced sample consisted of memory CD4+ T cells from blood. All receptors derive from an adult in good health and CMV-seronegative.

The chain couples TRBV21-1 to TRBJ2-7; TRBD1 reflects the table's D call only, with no check against the DNA. TRBV21-1 is shown as a pseudogene. The length of the CDR3 is 17 residues. CDR3 bases: TGTGCCAGCAGCAAAGAGGTCCGGGACATGCCTGGGGGCGAGCAGTACTTC. Its translation is CASSKEVRDMPGGEQYF.

This clone has a handful of counts. The chain links TRBV7-9 to TRBJ2-3; D gene ambiguous. The CDR3 contains 13 residues. V gave up 1 base and J gave up 14 bases, with 16 bases separating them. CDR1 SEHNR and CDR2 FQNEAQ come from the germline V gene (reference sequence). Here the CDR3 reads CASSLGDKALRYF. Here the CDR3 DNA reads TGTGCCAGCAGCTTAGGAGACAAGGCCCTACGGTATTTT.

This clone was seen a single time. The chain carries TRBV5-4 and TRBJ1-6; a weak D match, TRBD1 (6 bases). CDR3 size: 16 residues. V was shortened by 0 bases and J by 5 bases, with 12 bases between the two germline ends. Germline V gives CDR1 SGHNT, CDR2 YYREEE (reference sequence). The CDR3 region has the DNA TGTGCCAGCAGCTTGGACGGGACACGAAATAATTCACCCCTCCACTTT. This translates into CASSLDGTRNNSPLHF.

This chain connects TRBV7-9 to TRBJ1-4, with D unresolved. Deletions cut 3 bases from V and 5 bases from J, with 13 bases between. The CDR3 loop spans 15 amino acids. Germline CDR1 reads SEHNR; CDR2 reads FQNEAQ (reference sequence). The CDR3: CASSLEAVTNEKLFF. CDR3 bases: TGTGCCAGCAGCTTGGAGGCGGTCACCAATGAAAAACTGTTTTTT.

V is TRBV9 and J is TRBJ2-3; no reliable D call. The germline V gene has CDR1 SGDLS and CDR2 YYNGEE. This CDR3 is built from 14 residues. Trimming took off 7 bases at V and 6 bases at J, with 18 bases between the two ends. CDR3 in DNA: TGTGCCAGCGGCAGAAGTCCGGGTTTGGATACGCAGTATTTT. Translation gives CASGRSPGLDTQYF.

CDR3 sequence reads: CASSPKLADTQYF. In DNA form, the CDR3 reads TGTGCCAGCTCACCGAAGTTGGCAGATACGCAGTATTTT. This sequence joins TRBV18 and TRBJ2-3; D uncertain. Germline CDR1 reads KGHSH; CDR2 reads LQKENI. V was pared by 3 bases and J by 4 bases, with 8 bases between. The CDR3 is 13 amino acids.

This rearrangement joins TRBV7-6 to TRBJ2-1; D may be TRBD1 or TRBD2 (5 bases each). The CDR3 contains 15 residues. The V gene lost 6 bases and the J gene lost 7 bases, with 19 bases spanning the gap. Germline V lookup: CDR1 SGHVS, CDR2 FNYEAQ. Here the CDR3 reads CASRSGSGRENEQFF. DNA of the CDR3: TGTGCCAGCAGATCAGGGTCGGGTAGGGAGAATGAGCAGTTCTTC.

The chain is built from TRBV27 and TRBJ1-2; D ambiguous. The CDR3 length is 14 residues. V lost 3 bases to trimming and J lost 10 bases, with 18 bases between them. CDR1 and CDR2 (germline): MNHEY, SMNVEV (reference sequence). The CDR3 DNA sequence: TGTGCCAGCAGTTTCTCCCCATGGACGGTCGTCTACACCTTC. This translates into CASSFSPWTVVYTF.

This clone rates as medium-sized. The J gene is TRBJ2-7, the V gene TRBV6-6, with D perhaps given as TRBD1 or TRBD2 (6 bases each). V gave up 11 bases and J gave up 2 bases, with 19 bases separating them. Germline V gives CDR1 MNHNY, CDR2 SVGAGI (reference sequence). The CDR3 loop spans 14 amino acids. The CDR3 is CASRGEGGPYEQYF. The CDR3, as DNA: TGTGCCTCCCGCGGTGAGGGGGGTCCCTACGAGCAGTACTTC.

This chain uses TRBV28 with TRBJ2-5; no reliable D call. V lost 3 bases and J 0 bases, leaving 14 bases between the germline ends. Germline lookup yields CDR1 MDHEN and CDR2 SYDVKM. The CDR3 is made up of 16 amino acids. In nucleotides, the CDR3 is TGTGCCAGCAGTTTGGTTTTAATACCGTACCAAGAGACCCAGTACTTC. The encoded protein is CASSLVLIPYQETQYF.

This sequence joins TRBV5-1 and TRBJ1-1; 7 bases line up with TRBD1. The V segment lost 3 bases and the J segment 1 base; nucleotides outside the gene matches: 12. The CDR3 runs 17 residues. Germline lookup yields CDR1 SGHRS and CDR2 YFSETQ. In nucleotides, the CDR3 is TGCGCCAGCAGCTGGGGGAGAGAGGGGGCGACGAACACTGAAGCTTTCTTT. Translation gives CASSWGREGATNTEAFF.

This chain connects TRBV6-1 to TRBJ2-5; TRBD2 might be the D (5 bases). The V end lost 4 bases, the J end lost 5 bases, and 14 bases lay between the germline ends. This CDR3 region has 14 residues. Per germline, CDR1 MNHNS and CDR2 SASEGT. The CDR3: CASSVASGGETQYF. The CDR3 DNA reads TGTGCCAGCAGTGTCGCGTCGGGCGGGGAGACCCAGTACTTC.

The chain carries TRBV19 and TRBJ2-1; possible D gene TRBD1, 5 bases. Germline V gene data show CDR1 as LNHDA and CDR2 as SQIVND (reference sequence). This CDR3 has 15 residues. The V end lost 5 bases, the J end lost 4 bases, and 15 bases lay between the germline ends. CDR3 protein: CASSGARAGYNEQFF. The CDR3 nucleotides read TGTGCCAGTAGTGGGGCTAGGGCCGGTTACAATGAGCAGTTCTTC.

The J gene is TRBJ2-2, the V gene TRBV6-1; TRBD1 is a possible D gene (5 bases). The germline CDR1 and CDR2 sequences are MNHNS and SASEGT. V was cut by 8 bases and J by 2 bases, with 15 bases left in between. CDR3 length equals 15 residues. The DNA for the CDR3 is TGTGCCAGCGGGGCCACCTGGGGAAACACCGGGGAGCTGTTTTTT. It yields the protein CASGATWGNTGELFF.